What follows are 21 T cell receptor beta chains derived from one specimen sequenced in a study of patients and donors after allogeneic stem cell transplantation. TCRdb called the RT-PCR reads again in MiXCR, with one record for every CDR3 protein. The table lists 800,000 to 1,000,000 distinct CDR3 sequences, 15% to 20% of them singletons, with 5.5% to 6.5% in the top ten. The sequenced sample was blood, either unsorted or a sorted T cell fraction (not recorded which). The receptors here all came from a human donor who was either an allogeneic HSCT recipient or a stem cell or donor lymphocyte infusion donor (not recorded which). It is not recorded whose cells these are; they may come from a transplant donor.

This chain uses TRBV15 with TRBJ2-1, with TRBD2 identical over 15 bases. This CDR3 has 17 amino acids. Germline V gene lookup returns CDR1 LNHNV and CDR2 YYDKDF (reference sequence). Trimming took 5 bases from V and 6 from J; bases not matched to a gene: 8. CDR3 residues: CATSDRTSGRAVNEQFF. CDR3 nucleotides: TGTGCCACCAGCGATCGGACTAGCGGGAGGGCCGTCAATGAGCAGTTCTTC.

CDR3 region: CASSQAPSTLPTEAFF. The CDR3 bases are TGTGCCAGCAGCCAAGCTCCGTCGACCCTACCCACTGAAGCTTTCTTT. J is TRBJ1-1 and V is TRBV4-2; no clear D gene. V lost 1 base and J lost 4, with 16 bases in between. From germline, CDR1 is LGHNA and CDR2 YNFKEQ. The CDR3 has 16 amino acids.

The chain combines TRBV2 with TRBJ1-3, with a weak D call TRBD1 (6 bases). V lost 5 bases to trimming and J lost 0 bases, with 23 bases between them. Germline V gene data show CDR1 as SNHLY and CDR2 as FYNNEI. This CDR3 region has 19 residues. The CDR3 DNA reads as TGTGCCAGCAGTCCTCTGAACCGGGGGGCCCTCCACTCTGGAAACACCATATATTTT. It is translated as CASSPLNRGALHSGNTIYF.

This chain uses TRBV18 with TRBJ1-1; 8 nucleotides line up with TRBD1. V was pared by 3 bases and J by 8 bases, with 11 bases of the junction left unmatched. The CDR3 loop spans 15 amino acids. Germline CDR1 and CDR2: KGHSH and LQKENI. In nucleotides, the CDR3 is TGTGCCAGCTCACCCGGGACAGGTCAAACCTCGGAAGCTTTCTTT. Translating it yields CASSPGTGQTSEAFF.

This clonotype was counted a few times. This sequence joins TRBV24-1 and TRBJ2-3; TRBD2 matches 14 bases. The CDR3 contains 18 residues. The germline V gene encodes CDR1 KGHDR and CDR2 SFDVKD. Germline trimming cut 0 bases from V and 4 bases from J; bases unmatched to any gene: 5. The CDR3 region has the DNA TGTGCCACCAGTGATTTGCGGGGACTAGCGGGAGAATCAGATACGCAGTATTTT. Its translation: CATSDLRGLAGESDTQYF.

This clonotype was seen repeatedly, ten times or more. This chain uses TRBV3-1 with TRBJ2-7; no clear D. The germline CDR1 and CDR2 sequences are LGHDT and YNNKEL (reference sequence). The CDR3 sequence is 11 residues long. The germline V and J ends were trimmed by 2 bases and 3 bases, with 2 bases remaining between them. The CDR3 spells CASSQIYEQYF. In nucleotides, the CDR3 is TGTGCCAGCAGCCAAATCTACGAGCAGTACTTC.

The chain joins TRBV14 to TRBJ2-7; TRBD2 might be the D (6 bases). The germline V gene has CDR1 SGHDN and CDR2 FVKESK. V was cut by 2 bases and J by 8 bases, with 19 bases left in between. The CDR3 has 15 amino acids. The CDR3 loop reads CASSQRPEGSRQQYF. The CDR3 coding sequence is TGTGCCAGCAGCCAACGGCCGGAGGGGTCTAGGCAGCAGTACTTC.

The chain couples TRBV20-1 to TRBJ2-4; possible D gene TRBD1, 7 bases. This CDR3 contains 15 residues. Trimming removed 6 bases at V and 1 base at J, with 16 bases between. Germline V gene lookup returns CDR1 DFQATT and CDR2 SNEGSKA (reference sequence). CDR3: CSAAATGRAKNIQYF. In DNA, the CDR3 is TGCAGTGCCGCCGCGACAGGGAGGGCCAAAAACATTCAGTACTTC.

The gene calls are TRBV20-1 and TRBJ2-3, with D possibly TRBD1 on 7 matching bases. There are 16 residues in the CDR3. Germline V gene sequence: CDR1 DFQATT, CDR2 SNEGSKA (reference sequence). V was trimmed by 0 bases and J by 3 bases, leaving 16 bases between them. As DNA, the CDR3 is TGCAGTGCTAGAGATCTCGAGGGGGCGGGGACAGATACGCAGTATTTT. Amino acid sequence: CSARDLEGAGTDTQYF.

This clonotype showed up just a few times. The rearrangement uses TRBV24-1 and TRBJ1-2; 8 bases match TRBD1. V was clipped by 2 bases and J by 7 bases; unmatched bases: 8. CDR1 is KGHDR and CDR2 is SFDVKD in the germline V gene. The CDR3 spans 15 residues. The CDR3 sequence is CATSDSQGAGSGYTF. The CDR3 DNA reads TGTGCCACCAGTGATTCCCAGGGGGCTGGGAGTGGCTACACCTTC.

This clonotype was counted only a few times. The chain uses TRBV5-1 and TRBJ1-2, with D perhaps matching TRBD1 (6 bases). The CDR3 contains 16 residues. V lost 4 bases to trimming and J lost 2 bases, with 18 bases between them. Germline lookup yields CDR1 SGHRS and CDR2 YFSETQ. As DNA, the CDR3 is TGCGCCAGCAGCGTGGGTACAGGGATTGGGAACTATGGCTACACCTTC. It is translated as CASSVGTGIGNYGYTF.

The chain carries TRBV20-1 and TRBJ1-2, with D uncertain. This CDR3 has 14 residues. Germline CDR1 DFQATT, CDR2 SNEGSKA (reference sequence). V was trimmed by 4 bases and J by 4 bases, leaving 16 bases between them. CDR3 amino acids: CSATPPASTYGYTF. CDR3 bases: TGCAGTGCTACCCCCCCGGCTAGTACCTATGGCTACACCTTC.

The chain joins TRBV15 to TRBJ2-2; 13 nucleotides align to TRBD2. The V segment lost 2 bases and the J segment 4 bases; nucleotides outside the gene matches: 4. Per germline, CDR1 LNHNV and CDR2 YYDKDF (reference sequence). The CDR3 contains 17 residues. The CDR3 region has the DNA TGTGCCACCAGCAGAACTAGCGGGAGGGTCTTCACCGGGGAGCTGTTTTTT. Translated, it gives CATSRTSGRVFTGELFF.

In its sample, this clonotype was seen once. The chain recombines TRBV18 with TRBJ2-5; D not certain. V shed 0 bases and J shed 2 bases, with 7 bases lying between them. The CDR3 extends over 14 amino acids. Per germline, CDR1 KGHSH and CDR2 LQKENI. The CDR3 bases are TGTGCCAGCTCACCACCTGTTCAACAAGAGACCCAGTACTTC. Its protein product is CASSPPVQQETQYF.

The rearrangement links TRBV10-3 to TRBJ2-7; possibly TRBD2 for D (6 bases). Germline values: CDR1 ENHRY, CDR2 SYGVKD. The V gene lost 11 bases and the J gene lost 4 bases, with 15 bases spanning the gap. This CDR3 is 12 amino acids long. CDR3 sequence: CAGGSSSYEQYF. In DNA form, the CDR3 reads TGTGCCGGGGGGAGCAGTTCGTACGAGCAGTACTTC.

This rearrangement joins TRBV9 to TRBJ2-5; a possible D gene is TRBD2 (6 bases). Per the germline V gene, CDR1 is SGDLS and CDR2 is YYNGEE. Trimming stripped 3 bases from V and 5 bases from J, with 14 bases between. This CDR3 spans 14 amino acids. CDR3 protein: CASSDGGAWETQYF. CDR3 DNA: TGTGCCAGCAGCGACGGGGGTGCCTGGGAGACCCAGTACTTC.

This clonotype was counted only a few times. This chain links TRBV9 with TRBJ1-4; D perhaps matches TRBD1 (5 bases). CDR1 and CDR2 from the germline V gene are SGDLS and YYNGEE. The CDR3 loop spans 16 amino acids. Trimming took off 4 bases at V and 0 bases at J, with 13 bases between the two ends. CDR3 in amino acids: CASSSDGGATNEKLFF. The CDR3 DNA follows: TGTGCCAGCAGCAGTGATGGGGGAGCAACTAATGAAAAACTGTTTTTT.

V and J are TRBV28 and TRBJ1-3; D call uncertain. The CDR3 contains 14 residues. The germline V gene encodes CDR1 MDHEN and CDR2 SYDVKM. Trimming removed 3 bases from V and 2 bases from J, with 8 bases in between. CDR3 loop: CASSFGVAGNTIYF. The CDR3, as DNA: TGTGCCAGCAGTTTCGGGGTCGCTGGAAACACCATATATTTT.

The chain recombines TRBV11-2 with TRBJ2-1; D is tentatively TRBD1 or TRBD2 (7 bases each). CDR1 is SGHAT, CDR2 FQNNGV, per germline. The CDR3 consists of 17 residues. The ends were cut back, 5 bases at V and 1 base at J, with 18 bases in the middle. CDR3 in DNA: TGTGCCAGCAGCCCCCCCGGGGGGACAGTATCCTACAATGAGCAGTTCTTC. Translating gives CASSPPGGTVSYNEQFF.

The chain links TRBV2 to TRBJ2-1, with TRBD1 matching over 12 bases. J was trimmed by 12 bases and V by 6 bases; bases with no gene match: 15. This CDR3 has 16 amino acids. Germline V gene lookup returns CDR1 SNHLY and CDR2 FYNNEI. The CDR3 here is CASRPDRDRGQVGQFF. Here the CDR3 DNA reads TGTGCCAGCAGACCCGACCGGGACAGGGGGCAGGTCGGGCAGTTCTTC. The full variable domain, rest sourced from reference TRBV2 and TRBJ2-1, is EPEVTQTPSHQVTQMGQEVILRCVPISNHLYFYWYRQILGQKVEFLVSFYNNEISEKSEIFDDQFSVERPDGSNFTLKIRSTKLEDSAMYFCASRPDRDRGQVGQFFGPGTRLTVL.

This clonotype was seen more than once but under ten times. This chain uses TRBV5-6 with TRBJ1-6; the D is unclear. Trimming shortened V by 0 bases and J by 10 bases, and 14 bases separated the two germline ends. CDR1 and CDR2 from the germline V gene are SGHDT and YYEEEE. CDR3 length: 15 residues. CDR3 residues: CASSLGGLPGSPLHF. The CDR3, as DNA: TGTGCCAGCAGCTTGGGAGGCCTACCGGGGTCACCCCTCCACTTT.